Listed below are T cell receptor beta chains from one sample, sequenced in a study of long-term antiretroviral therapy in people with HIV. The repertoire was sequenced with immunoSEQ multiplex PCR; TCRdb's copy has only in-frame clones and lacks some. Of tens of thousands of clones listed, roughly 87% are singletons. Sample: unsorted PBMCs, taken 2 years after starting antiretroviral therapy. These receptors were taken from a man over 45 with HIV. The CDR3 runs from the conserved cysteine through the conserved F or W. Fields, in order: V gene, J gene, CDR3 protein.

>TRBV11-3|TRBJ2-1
CASSSTSGSLNNEQFF
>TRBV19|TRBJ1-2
CASSGTPRDYGYTF
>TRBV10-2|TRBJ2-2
CASSASGDNTGELFF
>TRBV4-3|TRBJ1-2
CASSQGQGGLNYGYTF
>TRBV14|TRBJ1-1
CASSQGPANTEAFF
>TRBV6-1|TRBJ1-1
CASRVTGLAEAFF
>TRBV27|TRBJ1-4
CASSLRWSSNEKLFF
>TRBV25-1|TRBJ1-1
CASSEFATGGTEAFF
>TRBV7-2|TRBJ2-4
CASSLASGSGNIQYF
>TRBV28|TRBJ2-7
CASSLLRGEQYF
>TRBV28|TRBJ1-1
CASSPLRAPQNTEAFF
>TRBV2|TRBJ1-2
CASSGSDRGSLYGYTF
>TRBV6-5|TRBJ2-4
CASSYKPASSKNIQYF
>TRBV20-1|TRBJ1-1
CSASDRGEAFF
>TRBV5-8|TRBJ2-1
CASSLRVRGKNEQFF
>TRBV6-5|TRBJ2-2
CASSPRGTGELFF
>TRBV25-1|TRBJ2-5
CASSDLMTGAETQYF
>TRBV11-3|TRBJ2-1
CASSLGLAGDEQFF